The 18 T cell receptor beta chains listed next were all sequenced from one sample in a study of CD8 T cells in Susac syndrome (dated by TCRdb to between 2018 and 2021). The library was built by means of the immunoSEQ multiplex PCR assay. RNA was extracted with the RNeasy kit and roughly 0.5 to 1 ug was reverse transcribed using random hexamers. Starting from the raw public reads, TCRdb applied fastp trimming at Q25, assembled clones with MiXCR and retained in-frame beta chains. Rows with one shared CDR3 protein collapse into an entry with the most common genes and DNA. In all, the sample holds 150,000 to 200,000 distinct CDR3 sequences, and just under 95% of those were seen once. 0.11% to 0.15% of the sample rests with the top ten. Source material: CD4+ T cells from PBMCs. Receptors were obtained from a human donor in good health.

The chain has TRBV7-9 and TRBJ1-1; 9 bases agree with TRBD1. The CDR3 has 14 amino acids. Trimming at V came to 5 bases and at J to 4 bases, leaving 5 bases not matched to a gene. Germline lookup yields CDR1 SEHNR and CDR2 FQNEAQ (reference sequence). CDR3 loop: CASSKGQGTTEAFF. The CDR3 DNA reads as TGTGCCAGCAGCAAAGGACAGGGGACCACTGAAGCTTTCTTT.

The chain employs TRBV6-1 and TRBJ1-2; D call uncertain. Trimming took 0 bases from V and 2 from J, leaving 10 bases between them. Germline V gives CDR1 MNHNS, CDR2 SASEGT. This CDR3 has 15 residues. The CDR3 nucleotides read TGTGCCAGCAGTGAAGCGCCCATAGCAAACTATGGCTACACCTTC. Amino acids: CASSEAPIANYGYTF.

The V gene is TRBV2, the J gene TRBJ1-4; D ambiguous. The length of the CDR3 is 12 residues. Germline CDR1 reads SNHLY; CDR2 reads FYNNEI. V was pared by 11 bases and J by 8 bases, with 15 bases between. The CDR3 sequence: CASGVSREKLFF. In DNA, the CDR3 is TGTGCCTCCGGGGTGAGCCGGGAAAAACTGTTTTTT.

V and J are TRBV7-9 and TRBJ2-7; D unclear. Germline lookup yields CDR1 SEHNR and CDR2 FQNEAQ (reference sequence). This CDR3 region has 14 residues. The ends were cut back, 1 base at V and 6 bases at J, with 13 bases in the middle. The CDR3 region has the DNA TGTGCCAGCAGCTTAGTCGGTGGGGTAGGCGAGCAGTACTTC. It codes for CASSLVGGVGEQYF.

CDR3 loop: CAWDRVNTEAFF. Here the CDR3 DNA reads TGTGCCTGGGACAGGGTGAACACTGAAGCTTTCTTT. V and J are TRBV30 and TRBJ1-1; 7 positions agree with TRBD1. J gave up 0 bases and V 5 bases, and 0 bases lay outside the gene matches. The germline gives CDR1 GTSNPN, CDR2 SVGIG (reference sequence). This CDR3 comprises 12 residues.

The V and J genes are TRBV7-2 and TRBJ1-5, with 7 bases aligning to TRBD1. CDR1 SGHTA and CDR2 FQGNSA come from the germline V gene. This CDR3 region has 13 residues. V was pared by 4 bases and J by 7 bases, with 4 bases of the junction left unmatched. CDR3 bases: TGTGCCAGCAGCTCAGGGGGACACCAGCCCCAGCATTTT. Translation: CASSSGGHQPQHF.

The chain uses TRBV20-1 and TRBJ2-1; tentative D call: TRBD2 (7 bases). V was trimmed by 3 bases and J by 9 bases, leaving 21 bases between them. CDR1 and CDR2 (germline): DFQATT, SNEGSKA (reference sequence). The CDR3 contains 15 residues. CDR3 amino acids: CSASTPAGAVSEQFF. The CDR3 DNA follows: TGCAGTGCTAGTACCCCGGCGGGGGCAGTCAGTGAGCAGTTCTTC.

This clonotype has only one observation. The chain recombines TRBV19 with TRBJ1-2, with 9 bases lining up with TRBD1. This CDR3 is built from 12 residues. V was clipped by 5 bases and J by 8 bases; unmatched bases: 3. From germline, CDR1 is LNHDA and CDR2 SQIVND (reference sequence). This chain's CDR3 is CASSADRGGYTF. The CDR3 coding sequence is TGTGCCAGTAGTGCGGACAGGGGAGGCTACACCTTC.

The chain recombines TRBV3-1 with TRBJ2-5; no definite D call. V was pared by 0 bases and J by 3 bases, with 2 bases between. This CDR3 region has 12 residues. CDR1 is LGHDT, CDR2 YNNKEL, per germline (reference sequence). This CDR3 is CASSQEEETQYF. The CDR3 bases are TGTGCCAGCAGCCAAGAAGAAGAGACCCAGTACTTC.

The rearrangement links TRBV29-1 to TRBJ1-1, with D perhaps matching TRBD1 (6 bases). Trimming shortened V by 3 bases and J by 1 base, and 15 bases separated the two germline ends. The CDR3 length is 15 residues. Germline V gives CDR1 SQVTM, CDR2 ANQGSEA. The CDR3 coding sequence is TGCAGCGTTGACCCAGAATCGACAGGGAACACTGAAGCTTTCTTT. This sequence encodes CSVDPESTGNTEAFF.

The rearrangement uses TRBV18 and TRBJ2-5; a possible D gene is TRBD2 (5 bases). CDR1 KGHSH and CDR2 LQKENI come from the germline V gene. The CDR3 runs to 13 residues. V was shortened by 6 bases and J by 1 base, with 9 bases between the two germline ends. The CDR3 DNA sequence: TGTGCCAGCTCTTCGGGGATCCAAGAGACCCAGTACTTC. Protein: CASSSGIQETQYF. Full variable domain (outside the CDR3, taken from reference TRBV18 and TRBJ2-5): NAGVMQNPRHLVRRRGQEARLRCSPMKGHSHVYWYRQLPEEGLKFMVYLQKENIIDESGMPKERFSAEFPKEGPSILRIQQVVRGDSAAYFCASSSGIQETQYFGPGTRLLVL.

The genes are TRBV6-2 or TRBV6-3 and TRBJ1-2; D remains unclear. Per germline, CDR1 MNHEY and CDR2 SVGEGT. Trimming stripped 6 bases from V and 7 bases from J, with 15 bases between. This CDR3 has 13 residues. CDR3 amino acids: CASSSGLGGGYTF. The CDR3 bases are TGTGCCAGCAGCTCCGGTCTTGGCGGTGGCTACACCTTC.

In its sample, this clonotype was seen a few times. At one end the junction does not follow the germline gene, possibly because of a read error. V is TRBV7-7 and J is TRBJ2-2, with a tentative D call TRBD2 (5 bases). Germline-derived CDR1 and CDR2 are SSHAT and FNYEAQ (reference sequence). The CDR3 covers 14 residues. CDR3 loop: CASSLAPGSGELFF. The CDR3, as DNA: TGTGCTAGCAGCTTAGCGCCCGGTTCCGGGGAGCTGTTTTTT.

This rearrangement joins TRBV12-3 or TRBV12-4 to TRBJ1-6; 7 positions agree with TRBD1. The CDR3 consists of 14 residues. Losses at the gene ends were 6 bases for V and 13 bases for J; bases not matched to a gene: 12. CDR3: CASSRGTEDNPLHF. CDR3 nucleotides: TGTGCCAGCAGCCGCGGGACAGAGGATAATCCCCTCCACTTT.

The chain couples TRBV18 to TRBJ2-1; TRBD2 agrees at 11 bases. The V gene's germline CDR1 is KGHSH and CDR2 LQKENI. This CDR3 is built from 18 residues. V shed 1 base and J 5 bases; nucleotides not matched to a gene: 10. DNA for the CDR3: TGTGCCAGCTCACCACGGGCTAGCGGGGGGATCGGAGACAATGAGCAGTTCTTC. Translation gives CASSPRASGGIGDNEQFF.

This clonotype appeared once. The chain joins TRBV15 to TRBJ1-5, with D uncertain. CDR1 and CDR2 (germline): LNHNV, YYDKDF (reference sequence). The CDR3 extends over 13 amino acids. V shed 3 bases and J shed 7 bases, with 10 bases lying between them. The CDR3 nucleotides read TGTGCCACCAGCAGCGATCCAAGCCAGCCCCAGCATTTT. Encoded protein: CATSSDPSQPQHF. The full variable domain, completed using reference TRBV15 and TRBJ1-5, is DAMVIQNPRYQVTQFGKPVTLSCSQTLNHNVMYWYQQKSSQAPKLLFHYYDKDFNNEADTPDNFQSRRPNTSFCFLDIRSPGLGDTAMYLCATSSDPSQPQHFGDGTRLSIL.

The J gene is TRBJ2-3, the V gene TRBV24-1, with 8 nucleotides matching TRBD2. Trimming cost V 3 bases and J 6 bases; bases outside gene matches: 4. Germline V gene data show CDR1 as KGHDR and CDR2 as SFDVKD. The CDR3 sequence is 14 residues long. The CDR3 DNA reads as TGTGCCACCAGTGATCCGGGGGGGCCGGATACGCAGTATTTT. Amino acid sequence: CATSDPGGPDTQYF.

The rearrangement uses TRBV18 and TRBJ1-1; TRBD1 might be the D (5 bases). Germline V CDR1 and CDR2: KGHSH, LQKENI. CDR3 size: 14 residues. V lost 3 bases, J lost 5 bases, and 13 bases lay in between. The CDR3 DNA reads TGTGCCAGCTCACCGCGCAGTCAGGGTACTGAAGCTTTCTTT. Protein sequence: CASSPRSQGTEAFF.